These 26 T cell receptor beta chains share one sample of origin, sequenced in a study of shared clonotypes between healthy human individuals. The naive CD8 subset, CD45RO-negative cells positively selected for CCR7, excluded terminally differentiated effector memory CD45RA+ cells. TCRdb keeps only in-frame clones here, not all; method: immunoSEQ multiplex PCR. The data show around 1.9 million clones, with just over 90% seen just once and under 2% held by the top ten. Sequencing was done on a sample of naive CD8+ T cells from PBMCs. These receptors all come from a man between 18 and 35 years old in good health. Some clones in this sample may be carry-over from other donors' samples.

The chain carries TRBV19 and TRBJ2-2; D is unclear. This CDR3 spans 16 amino acids. Trimming shortened V by 3 bases and J by 3 bases, and 14 bases separated the two germline ends. Germline V gene sequence: CDR1 LNHDA, CDR2 SQIVND (reference sequence). The CDR3 here is CASSIGLGRDTGELFF. Here the CDR3 DNA reads TGTGCCAGTAGTATTGGTCTGGGCCGGGACACCGGGGAGCTGTTTTTT.

V usage is TRBV9 and J usage is TRBJ2-7, with a possible D match to TRBD1 (6 bases). The CDR3 totals 14 residues. Germline CDR1 reads SGDLS; CDR2 reads YYNGEE. V dropped 3 bases and J dropped 5 bases, with 15 bases sitting between them. Here the CDR3 DNA reads TGTGCCAGCAGCGAGGGGGTATCAGGGGACGAGCAGTACTTC. Translating gives CASSEGVSGDEQYF.

The chain combines TRBV6-5 with TRBJ1-5, with D maybe TRBD1 (6 bases). This CDR3 is 12 amino acids long. Trimming took off 6 bases at V and 10 bases at J, with 13 bases between the two ends. Germline assignment: CDR1 MNHEY and CDR2 SVGAGI. CDR3 bases: TGTGCCAGCAGACAGGGCAATTCTCCCCAGCATTTT. Translated: CASRQGNSPQHF.

The chain carries TRBV9 and TRBJ1-3; no firm D call. The CDR3 is made up of 14 amino acids. V was cut by 2 bases and J by 5 bases, with 11 bases left in between. Germline assignment: CDR1 SGDLS and CDR2 YYNGEE. CDR3: CASSVLDGRNTIYF. For the CDR3, the DNA is TGTGCCAGCAGCGTCCTGGACGGTAGAAACACCATATATTTT.

CDR3 loop: CASSLEGPGFEQYF. DNA of the CDR3: TGTGCCAGCAGCTTAGAGGGGCCAGGATTCGAGCAGTACTTC. The V call is TRBV7-2, the J call TRBJ2-7; D possibly corresponds to TRBD1 (5 bases). CDR3 size: 14 residues. V lost 1 base to trimming and J lost 6 bases, with 13 bases between them. The germline V gene has CDR1 SGHTA and CDR2 FQGNSA.

The chain carries TRBV13 and TRBJ1-1; D is undetermined. The CDR3 totals 13 residues. The V end lost 0 bases, the J end lost 7 bases, and 9 bases lay between the germline ends. The V gene's germline CDR1 is PRHDT and CDR2 FYEKMQ (reference sequence). The CDR3 protein is CASSLGLPNEAFF. DNA of the CDR3: TGTGCCAGCAGCTTAGGCCTCCCAAATGAAGCTTTCTTT.

V and J are TRBV28 and TRBJ1-1; D gene ambiguous. With 5 bases removed from V and 6 bases from J, the gap between germline ends came to 19 bases. The CDR3 is 15 amino acids. Germline V gene data show CDR1 as MDHEN and CDR2 as SYDVKM. The CDR3 region is CASSKMESSGAEAFF. DNA of the CDR3: TGTGCCAGCAGTAAGATGGAGTCGTCGGGCGCTGAAGCTTTCTTT.

The chain has TRBV5-8 and TRBJ2-3, with D perhaps matching TRBD1 or TRBD2 (5 bases each). V lost 0 bases and J lost 1, with 15 bases in between. Germline-derived CDR1 and CDR2 are SGHTS and YDEGEE. The CDR3 covers 17 residues. The CDR3 DNA reads as TGTGCCAGCAGCTTGGGCCCTTTACTAGGGGGCACAGATACGCAGTATTTT. Translation: CASSLGPLLGGTDTQYF.

The chain couples TRBV29-1 to TRBJ1-1; D call uncertain. V gave up 7 bases and J gave up 1 base, with 19 bases separating them. The germline gives CDR1 SQVTM, CDR2 ANQGSEA. This CDR3 contains 15 residues. Here the CDR3 DNA reads TGCAGCGCGCTTCGGTTGTTTCGGGGGAACACTGAAGCTTTCTTT. This encodes CSALRLFRGNTEAFF.

This rearrangement joins TRBV6-4 to TRBJ1-2, with D unresolved. In germline, CDR1 is MRHNA, CDR2 SNTAGT. V lost 0 bases to trimming and J lost 5 bases, with 4 bases between them. The CDR3 contains 12 residues. CDR3 coding DNA: TGTGCCAGCAGTGACTCGAAATATGGCTACACCTTC. Its translation: CASSDSKYGYTF.

The V gene is TRBV6-1, the J gene TRBJ1-1; tentatively, D is TRBD1 (5 bases). V was cut by 8 bases and J by 5 bases, with 9 bases left in between. The CDR3 is made up of 11 amino acids. The germline gives CDR1 MNHNS, CDR2 SASEGT. In DNA, the CDR3 is TGTGCCAGCGGGGGTTGGACTGAAGCTTTCTTT. Translation: CASGGWTEAFF.

The DNA of the CDR3 is TGTGCCAGCAGTTTCGTCAGCCAAGAGACCCAGTACTTC. Translation gives CASSFVSQETQYF. The chain joins TRBV27 to TRBJ2-5; no clear D gene. Trimming removed 3 bases from V and 1 base from J, with 6 bases in between. Germline V gene data show CDR1 as MNHEY and CDR2 as SMNVEV (reference sequence). This CDR3 spans 13 amino acids.

The chain joins TRBV10-1 to TRBJ2-1; D not resolved. Germline CDR1 WNHNN, CDR2 SYGVQD (reference sequence). V lost 6 bases, J lost 0 bases, and 9 bases lay in between. The CDR3 is 14 amino acids. CDR3 sequence (DNA): TGCGCCAGCAGCCCGCTGAGCTCCTACAATGAGCAGTTCTTC. Translation: CASSPLSSYNEQFF.

The table lists this clone with a few counts. The V call is TRBV29-1, the J call TRBJ2-7; the D is unclear. This CDR3 has 12 residues. Trimming pared 4 bases from V and 3 bases from J, leaving 10 bases between. The germline CDR1 and CDR2 sequences are SQVTM and ANQGSEA. CDR3 loop: CSVVASYYEQYF. In DNA form, the CDR3 reads TGCAGCGTTGTGGCAAGCTACTACGAGCAGTACTTC.

V is TRBV7-9 and J is TRBJ1-1; tentatively, D is TRBD1 (5 bases). Per the germline V gene, CDR1 is SEHNR and CDR2 is FQNEAQ (reference sequence). The CDR3 consists of 12 residues. Trimming took off 5 bases at V and 7 bases at J, with 11 bases between the two ends. CDR3 residues: CASSPRGDEAFF. Written as DNA, the CDR3 is TGTGCCAGCAGCCCCAGAGGGGATGAAGCTTTCTTT.

This clone has only one observation. J is TRBJ2-3 and V is TRBV27; 11 bases line up with TRBD2. The J segment lost 0 bases and the V segment lost 2 bases, leaving 13 bases of the junction unmatched. CDR1 is MNHEY and CDR2 is SMNVEV in the germline V gene (reference sequence). This CDR3 is built from 20 residues. DNA for the CDR3: TGTGCCAGCAGTTTAACCCCCCTAGCGGGAGGACGCCCTAGCACAGATACGCAGTATTTT. It specifies CASSLTPLAGGRPSTDTQYF.

The V gene is TRBV5-6, the J gene TRBJ2-7, with 7 bases identical to TRBD2. In germline, CDR1 is SGHDT, CDR2 YYEEEE. V gave up 4 bases and J gave up 0 bases; unmatched junction bases: 16. The CDR3 covers 18 residues. CDR3 nucleotide sequence: TGTGCCAGCAGCGCGGGGGTCCAGAGCCGGGACTACTCCTACGAGCAGTACTTC. Translating gives CASSAGVQSRDYSYEQYF.

The chain is built from TRBV7-7 and TRBJ2-7; D call uncertain. The CDR3 consists of 14 residues. Per the germline V gene, CDR1 is SSHAT and CDR2 is FNYEAQ (reference sequence). V dropped 1 base and J dropped 3 bases, with 10 bases sitting between them. CDR3 in amino acids: CASSLDPGDYEQYF. The CDR3 region has the DNA TGTGCCAGCAGCTTAGATCCTGGGGACTACGAGCAGTACTTC.

This chain connects TRBV6-4 to TRBJ2-1; 12 bases map to TRBD1. The CDR3 totals 15 residues. Germline V gives CDR1 MRHNA, CDR2 SNTAGT. Losses at the gene ends were 6 bases for V and 7 bases for J; bases not matched to a gene: 7. The CDR3, as DNA: TGTGCCAGCAGCCCCGGGACAGGGGGCGTGAATGAGCAGTTCTTC. This encodes CASSPGTGGVNEQFF.

This chain links TRBV7-2 with TRBJ2-5; 10 bases match TRBD1. The junction had 10 bases not matched to a gene; V was cut back by 4 bases and J by 5 bases. The CDR3 length is 16 residues. Germline loops: CDR1 SGHTA, CDR2 FQGNSA. CDR3 nucleotide sequence: TGTGCCAGCAGCTCCCCCGGGACAGGGGTAAGGGAGACCCAGTACTTC. Protein: CASSSPGTGVRETQYF.

J is TRBJ2-3 and V is TRBV5-1; 9 positions agree with TRBD2. The CDR3 totals 15 residues. Trimming cost V 6 bases and J 2 bases; bases outside gene matches: 7. Germline assignment: CDR1 SGHRS and CDR2 YFSETQ. CDR3 protein: CASTQREAYTDTQYF. DNA for the CDR3: TGCGCCAGCACCCAGCGGGAGGCCTACACAGATACGCAGTATTTT.

The chain carries TRBV5-1 and TRBJ1-2; 9 bases align to TRBD1. Germline CDR1 SGHRS, CDR2 YFSETQ. The V segment lost 0 bases and the J segment 4 bases; nucleotides outside the gene matches: 7. The CDR3 runs 16 residues. CDR3 nucleotide sequence: TGCGCCAGCAGCTTGGCCCCTGGACAGGGGATCTATGGCTACACCTTC. Protein sequence: CASSLAPGQGIYGYTF.

A single count supports this clone. V usage is TRBV28 and J usage is TRBJ2-5; 8 bases fit TRBD1. Germline V CDR1 and CDR2: MDHEN, SYDVKM. This CDR3 region has 16 residues. V dropped 6 bases and J dropped 7; count of bases not matched to a gene: 16. CDR3 coding DNA: TGTGCCAGCAGCCGCTCTAGGACAGGGTCCTACGGGACCCAGTACTTC. Its protein is CASSRSRTGSYGTQYF.

CDR3 sequence (DNA): TGTGCCAGCAGCCTGGGGCCAGGGCAGATGAACACTGAAGCTTTCTTT. Translation: CASSLGPGQMNTEAFF. V gene TRBV7-9 combines with J gene TRBJ1-1; D may be TRBD1 (5 bases). Looked up from germline, CDR1 is SEHNR and CDR2 is FQNEAQ (reference sequence). The CDR3 totals 16 residues. Trimming took off 5 bases at V and 0 bases at J, with 16 bases between the two ends. The full variable domain, in which reference TRBV7-9 and TRBJ1-1 provide the parts outside the CDR3, is DTGVSQNPRHKITKRGQNVTFRCDPISEHNRLYWYRQTLGQGPEFLTYFQNEAQLEKSRLLSDRFSAERPKGSFSTLEIQRTEQGDSAMYLCASSLGPGQMNTEAFFGQGTRLTVV.

The chain uses TRBV28 and TRBJ2-2; tentatively, D is TRBD2 (5 bases). This CDR3 spans 16 amino acids. V lost 6 bases, J lost 4 bases, and 18 bases lay in between. The V gene's germline CDR1 is MDHEN and CDR2 SYDVKM. Here the CDR3 DNA reads TGTGCCAGCAGCTCGGTTTCGGGGATGGGCACCGGGGAGCTGTTTTTT. Amino acids: CASSSVSGMGTGELFF.

The rearrangement links TRBV11-2 to TRBJ2-1; no firm D call. Trimming took 5 bases from V and 5 from J, leaving 16 bases between them. CDR3 length: 15 amino acids. Germline CDR1 is SGHAT and CDR2 is FQNNGV. This CDR3 reads CASSLLLGSDNEQFF. CDR3 DNA sequence: TGTGCCAGCAGCCTACTTCTGGGGTCTGACAATGAGCAGTTCTTC.